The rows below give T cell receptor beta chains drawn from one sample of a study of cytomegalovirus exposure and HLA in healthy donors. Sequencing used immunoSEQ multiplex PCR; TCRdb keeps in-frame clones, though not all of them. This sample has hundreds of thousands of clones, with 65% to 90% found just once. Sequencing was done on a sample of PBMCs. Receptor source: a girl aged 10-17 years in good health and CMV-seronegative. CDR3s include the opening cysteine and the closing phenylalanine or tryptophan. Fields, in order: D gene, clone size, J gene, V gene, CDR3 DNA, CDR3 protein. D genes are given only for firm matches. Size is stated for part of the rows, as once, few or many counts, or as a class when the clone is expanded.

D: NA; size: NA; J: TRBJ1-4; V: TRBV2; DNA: TGTGCCAGCAGAAGGGAGCGGACTAATGAAAAACTGTTTTTT; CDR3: CASRRERTNEKLFF
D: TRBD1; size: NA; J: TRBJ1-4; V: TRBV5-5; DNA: TGTGCCAGCAGCTTGGGGGGGACAGTCAATGAAAAACTGTTTTTT; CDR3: CASSLGGTVNEKLFF
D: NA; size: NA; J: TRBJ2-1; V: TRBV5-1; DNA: TGCGCCAGCAGCTTGGCCCCCGAGAGCTCCTACAATGAGCAGTTCTTC; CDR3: CASSLAPESSYNEQFF
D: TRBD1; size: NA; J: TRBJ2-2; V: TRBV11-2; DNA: TGTGCCAGCAGCTTAACAGGGGTCACCGGGGAGCTGTTTTTT; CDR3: CASSLTGVTGELFF
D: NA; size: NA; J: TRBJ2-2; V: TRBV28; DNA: TGTGCCAGCAGTTTGATCAGGGCAACCGGGGAGCTGTTTTTT; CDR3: CASSLIRATGELFF
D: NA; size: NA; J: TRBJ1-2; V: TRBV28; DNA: TGTGCCAGCAGTTACGGCTCGACTGCCAGGGAGGCCTATGGCTACACCTTC; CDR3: CASSYGSTAREAYGYTF
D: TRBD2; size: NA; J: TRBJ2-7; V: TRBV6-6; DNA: TGTGCCAGCAGTACTAGCGCCACCTACGAGCAGTACTTC; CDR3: CASSTSATYEQYF
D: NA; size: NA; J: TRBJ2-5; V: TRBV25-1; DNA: TGTGCCAGCAGTGAAGCGGGGTTAGAGACCCAGTACTTC; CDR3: CASSEAGLETQYF
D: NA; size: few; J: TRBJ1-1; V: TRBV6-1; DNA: TGTGCCAGCAGTTTACAGGGAGTGGGCACTGAAGCTTTCTTT; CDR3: CASSLQGVGTEAFF
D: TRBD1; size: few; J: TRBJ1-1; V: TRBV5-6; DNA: TGTGCCAGCAGCTTGCAGGGGGTGAGCACTGAAGCTTTCTTT; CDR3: CASSLQGVSTEAFF
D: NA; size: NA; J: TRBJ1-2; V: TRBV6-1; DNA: TGTGCCAGCAGTGGGGCCCTCTATGGCTACACCTTC; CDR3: CASSGALYGYTF
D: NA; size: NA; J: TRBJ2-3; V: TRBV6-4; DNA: TGTGCCAGCAGTGACTCAGGGGGGGCAAGGGATACGCAGTATTTT; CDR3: CASSDSGGARDTQYF
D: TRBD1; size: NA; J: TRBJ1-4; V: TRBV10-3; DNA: TGTGCCATCAGTGGGGACAGGGGGCCGGGGGAAAAACTGTTTTTT; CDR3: CAISGDRGPGEKLFF
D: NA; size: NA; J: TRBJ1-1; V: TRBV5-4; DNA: TGTGCCAGCAGCCCCGACGGAAGGGGCCCCAGGAACACTGAAGCTTTCTTT; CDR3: CASSPDGRGPRNTEAFF
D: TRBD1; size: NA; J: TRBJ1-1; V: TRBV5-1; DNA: TGCGCCAGCAGCTCGGGACAGGGTAACACTGAAGCTTTCTTT; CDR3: CASSSGQGNTEAFF
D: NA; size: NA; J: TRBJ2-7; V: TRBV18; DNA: TGTGCCAGCTCACCACCATCCGGGAAGAAGCAGTACTTC; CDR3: CASSPPSGKKQYF
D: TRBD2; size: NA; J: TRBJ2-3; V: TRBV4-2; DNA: TGTGCCAGCAGCCCTAGCGGGGGTCGCACAGATACGCAGTATTTT; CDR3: CASSPSGGRTDTQYF
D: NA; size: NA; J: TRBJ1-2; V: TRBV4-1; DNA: TGCGCCAGCAGCCAAGAAGCGGGGCCCAACTATGGCTACACCTTC; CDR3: CASSQEAGPNYGYTF
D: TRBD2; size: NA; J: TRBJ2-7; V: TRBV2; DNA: TGTGCCAGTAAAAGAGCGGGAGGGTCCCCCTCCTCCTACGAGCAGTACTTC; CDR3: CASKRAGGSPSSYEQYF
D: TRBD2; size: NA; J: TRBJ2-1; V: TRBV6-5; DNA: TGTGCCAGCAGCAGCGGGGGGGGACACTACAATGAGCAGTTCTTC; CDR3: CASSSGGGHYNEQFF
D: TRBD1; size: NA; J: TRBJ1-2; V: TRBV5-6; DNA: TGTGCCAGCAGCTTAATAAGACAGGGGTTAGGTGGCTACACCTTC; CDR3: CASSLIRQGLGGYTF
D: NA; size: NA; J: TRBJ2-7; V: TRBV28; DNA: TGTGCCAGCGAGGGGAGGCCACCCTCCTACGAGCAGTACTTC; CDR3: CASEGRPPSYEQYF
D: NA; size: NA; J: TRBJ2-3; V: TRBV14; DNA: TGTGCCAGCAGCCAAGAACTCACAGATACGCAGTATTTT; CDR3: CASSQELTDTQYF
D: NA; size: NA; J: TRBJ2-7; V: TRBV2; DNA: TGTGCCAGCAGTACAGGGCCAGGTCCCTACGAGCAGTACTTC; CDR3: CASSTGPGPYEQYF
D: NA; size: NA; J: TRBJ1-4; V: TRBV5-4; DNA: TGTGCCAGCAGCTTGGCGTCGGGTGAAAAACTGTTTTTT; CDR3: CASSLASGEKLFF
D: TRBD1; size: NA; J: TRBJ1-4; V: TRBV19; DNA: TGTGCCAGTAGAACCCAGGACAGGGTGGGGGAAAAACTGTTTTTT; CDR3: CASRTQDRVGEKLFF
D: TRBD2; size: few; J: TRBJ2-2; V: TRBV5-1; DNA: TGCGCCAGCAGCGGAGGAACTAGCGGGAGGCAGAACACCGGGGAGCTGTTTTTT; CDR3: CASSGGTSGRQNTGELFF
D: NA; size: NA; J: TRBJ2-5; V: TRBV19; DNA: TGTGCCAGTAGTAGCACCAGTCAAGAGACCCAGTACTTC; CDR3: CASSSTSQETQYF
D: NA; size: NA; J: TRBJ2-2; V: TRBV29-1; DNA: TGCAGCGTAGGGCAGGGTTTACTTCTGGTCGGGGAGCTGTTTTTT; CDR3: CSVGQGLLLVGELFF
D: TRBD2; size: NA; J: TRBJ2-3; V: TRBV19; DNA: TGTGCCAGCAGACTAGCGGGATCAGATACGCAGTATTTT; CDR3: CASRLAGSDTQYF
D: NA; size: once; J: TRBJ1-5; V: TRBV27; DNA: TGTGCCAGCAGTTCTTACAATCAGCCCCAGCATTTT; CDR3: CASSSYNQPQHF
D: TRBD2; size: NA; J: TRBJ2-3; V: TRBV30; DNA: TGTGCCTCTCAAGTCCGATCGACTAGCGGGAGGCCCAGCACAGATACGCAGTATTTT; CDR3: CASQVRSTSGRPSTDTQYF
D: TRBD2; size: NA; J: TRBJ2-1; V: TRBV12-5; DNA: TGTGCTAGTGGTTTCGGTAGCGGGGGCCTCGCTGAGCAGTTCTTC; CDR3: CASGFGSGGLAEQFF
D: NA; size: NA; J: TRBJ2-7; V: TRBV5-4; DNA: TGTGCCAGCAGCTCCAACGGACTAACTTACGAGCAGTACTTC; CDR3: CASSSNGLTYEQYF
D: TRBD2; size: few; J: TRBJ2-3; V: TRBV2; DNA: TGTGCCAGCAGTGATTTAGCGCTAGCGGAGAGCACAGATACGCAGTATTTT; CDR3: CASSDLALAESTDTQYF
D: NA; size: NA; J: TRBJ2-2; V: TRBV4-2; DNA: TGTGCCAGCAGCCAAGTGGACTATTCGAACACCGGGGAGCTGTTTTTT; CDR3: CASSQVDYSNTGELFF
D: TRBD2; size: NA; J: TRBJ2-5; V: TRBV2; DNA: TGTGCCAGCAGTGATATGCTAGCGGGAGAGACCCAGTACTTC; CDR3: CASSDMLAGETQYF